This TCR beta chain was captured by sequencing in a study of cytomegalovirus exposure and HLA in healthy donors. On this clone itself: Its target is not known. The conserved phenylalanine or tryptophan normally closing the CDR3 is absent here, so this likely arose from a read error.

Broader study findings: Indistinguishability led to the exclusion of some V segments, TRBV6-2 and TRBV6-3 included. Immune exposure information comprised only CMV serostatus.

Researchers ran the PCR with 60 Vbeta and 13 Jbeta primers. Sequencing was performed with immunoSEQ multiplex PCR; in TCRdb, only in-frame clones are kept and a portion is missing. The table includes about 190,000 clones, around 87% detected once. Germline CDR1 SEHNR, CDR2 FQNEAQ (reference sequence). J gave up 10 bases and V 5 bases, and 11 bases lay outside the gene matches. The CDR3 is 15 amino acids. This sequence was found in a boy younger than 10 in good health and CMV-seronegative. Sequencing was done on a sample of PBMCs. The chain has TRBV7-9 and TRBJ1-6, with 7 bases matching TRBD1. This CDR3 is CASSQGGAQRSPLHL. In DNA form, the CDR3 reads TGTGCCAGCAGCCAGGGGGGTGCCCAAAGGTCACCCCTCCACCTT.